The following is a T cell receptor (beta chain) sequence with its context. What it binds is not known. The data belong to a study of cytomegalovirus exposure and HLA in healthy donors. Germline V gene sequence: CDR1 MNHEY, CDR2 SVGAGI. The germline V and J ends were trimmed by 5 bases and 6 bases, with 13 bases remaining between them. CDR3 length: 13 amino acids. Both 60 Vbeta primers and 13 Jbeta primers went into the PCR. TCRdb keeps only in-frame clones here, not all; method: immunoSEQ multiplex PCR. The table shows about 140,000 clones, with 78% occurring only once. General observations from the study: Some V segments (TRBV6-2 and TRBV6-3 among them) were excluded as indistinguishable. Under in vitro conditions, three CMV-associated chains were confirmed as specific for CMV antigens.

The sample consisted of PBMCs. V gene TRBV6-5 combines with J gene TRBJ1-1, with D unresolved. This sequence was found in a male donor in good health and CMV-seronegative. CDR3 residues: CASSRGGESEAFF. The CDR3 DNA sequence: TGTGCCAGCAGTCGGGGTGGAGAATCTGAAGCTTTCTTT.